Each of the 21 T cell receptor beta chains below was sequenced from the same sample in a study of post-analysis software for immune sequencing data. The TCR beta cDNA libraries carried unique molecular identifiers. TCRdb called the PCR reads again in MiXCR, with one record for every CDR3 protein. The table lists about 820,000 distinct CDR3 sequences, about 53% of them singletons. General study points: TRBV5-6, TRBV5-1 and TRBV20-1 belonged to a set of about 5 TRBV segments that were more frequent in patients than controls.

No antigen has been identified for these receptors. The sample taken for sequencing was blood. Receptors were obtained from a girl aged 10-17 years with multiple sclerosis.

The V and J genes are TRBV2 and TRBJ1-1; a possible D gene is TRBD1 (5 bases). V was cut by 4 bases and J by 4 bases, with 13 bases left in between. This CDR3 region has 14 residues. The V gene's germline CDR1 is SNHLY and CDR2 FYNNEI. The CDR3 region has the DNA TGTGCCAGCAGTGTAAATCGGGGGATCACTGAAGCTTTCTTT. Its translation is CASSVNRGITEAFF.

Notes on this clonotype: One junction end does not reproduce the germline sequence, and a read error may be involved. The chain has TRBV29-1 and TRBJ2-5; D unclear. Germline CDR1 and CDR2: SQVTM and ANQGSEA. The CDR3 runs to 12 residues. CDR3 in amino acids: CSVEDHQETLYF. In nucleotides, the CDR3 is TGCAGCGTTGAAGACCACCAAGAGACCCTGTACTTC.

This clonotype was observed once. The V call is TRBV3-1, the J call TRBJ2-3; a possible D gene is TRBD2 (6 bases). V lost 7 bases and J 2 bases, leaving 16 bases between the germline ends. The CDR3 has 15 residues. Germline CDR1 and CDR2: LGHDT and YNNKEL (reference sequence). CDR3 sequence reads: CASNRGTSFTDTQYF. The DNA of the CDR3 is TGTGCCAGCAACCGGGGGACGAGTTTCACAGATACGCAGTATTTT.

The sample holds a few counts of this clonotype. This chain uses TRBV29-1 with TRBJ2-2, with 8 bases lining up with TRBD1. Looked up from germline, CDR1 is SQVTM and CDR2 is ANQGSEA. CDR3 length: 13 amino acids. The J segment lost 4 bases and the V segment lost 7 bases, leaving 5 bases of the junction unmatched. The DNA of the CDR3 is TGCAGCGCCTCGGACAGGGCCACCGGGGAGCTGTTTTTT. Its translation: CSASDRATGELFF.

The chain links TRBV12-3 or TRBV12-4 to TRBJ1-2; tentative D call: TRBD1 (5 bases). Trimming took off 1 base at V and 1 base at J, with 10 bases between the two ends. This CDR3 has 15 residues. The CDR3 loop reads CASSLVGRNNYGYTF. The CDR3 DNA sequence: TGTGCCAGCAGTTTAGTGGGGCGCAATAACTATGGCTACACCTTC.

This clonotype occurred a few times. The genes are TRBV20-1 and TRBJ2-7; D perhaps matches TRBD1 (6 bases). The V gene's germline CDR1 is DFQATT and CDR2 SNEGSKA (reference sequence). The V gene lost 1 base and the J gene lost 4 bases, with 14 bases spanning the gap. The CDR3 has 14 amino acids. The CDR3 sequence: CSARGGDTSYEQYF. The CDR3 bases are TGCAGTGCTAGAGGAGGGGACACCTCATACGAGCAGTACTTC.

The chain is built from TRBV13 and TRBJ2-4; TRBD2 aligns across 10 bases. Germline CDR1 reads PRHDT; CDR2 reads FYEKMQ (reference sequence). V lost 5 bases to trimming and J lost 6 bases; unmatched junction nucleotides: 10. The CDR3 extends over 16 amino acids. CDR3 nucleotides: TGTGCCAGCAGCACCTCGGGACTAGCGTCGAGAAACATTCAGTACTTC. It yields the protein CASSTSGLASRNIQYF.

The chain uses TRBV20-1 and TRBJ2-7; TRBD1 aligns across 10 bases. The ends lost 3 bases at V and 4 bases at J; junction bases unmatched: 6. This CDR3 is built from 14 residues. The germline gives CDR1 DFQATT, CDR2 SNEGSKA (reference sequence). CDR3 in DNA: TGCAGTGCTAGTCGGGGACAGGGGTCTTACGAGCAGTACTTC. It translates to CSASRGQGSYEQYF.

This sequence joins TRBV5-1 and TRBJ2-4; TRBD1 matches 8 bases. Per the germline V gene, CDR1 is SGHRS and CDR2 is YFSETQ. The J segment lost 14 bases and the V segment lost 0 bases, leaving 10 bases of the junction unmatched. The CDR3 length is 14 residues. The CDR3 DNA is TGCGCCAGCAGCTTGGGACCCCAGGGGGCCATCGAGTACTTC. Translated: CASSLGPQGAIEYF.

In regard to this clonotype: The junction does not match germline at one end; this may be a read error. J is TRBJ2-7 and V is TRBV12-3 or TRBV12-4; no clear D gene. The CDR3 is 13 amino acids. CDR3 sequence (DNA): TGTGCCAGCAGCTTAGGACCCGAGGACGAGCAGTACTTC. It yields the protein CASSLGPEDEQYF.

This clonotype was found a few times. The CDR3 loop reads CASSPSQRGTYEQYF. In DNA, the CDR3 is TGTGCCAGCAGTCCTTCCCAGCGGGGGACCTACGAGCAGTACTTC. The chain is built from TRBV9 and TRBJ2-5; 8 bases map to TRBD2. The last part of the DNA fits TRBJ2-7 better; the J call may be wrong. The germline CDR1 and CDR2 sequences are SGDLS and YYNGEE. The CDR3 has 15 residues.

The genes are TRBV28 and TRBJ2-7; 14 nucleotides line up with TRBD2. CDR1 and CDR2 (germline): MDHEN, SYDVKM. The CDR3 totals 14 residues. After removal of 5 bases from V and 8 bases from J, the junction contained 5 bases not matched to a gene. CDR3 DNA: TGTGCCAGCAGTAGCGGGACTAGCGGGAGCCAGCAGTACTTC. Protein sequence: CASSSGTSGSQQYF.

The gene calls are TRBV12-5 and TRBJ1-5, with TRBD1 as a possible D gene (6 bases). The CDR3 contains 14 residues. Deletions cut 5 bases from V and 1 base from J, with 9 bases between. Per the germline V gene, CDR1 is LGHNT and CDR2 is FRNRAP. CDR3: CASGPGQSNQPQHF. The CDR3 DNA reads TGTGCTAGTGGTCCCGGACAGAGCAATCAGCCCCAGCATTTT.

The J gene is TRBJ2-4, the V gene TRBV20-1; D is perhaps TRBD2 (6 bases). The CDR3 consists of 14 residues. V lost 1 base and J 2 bases, leaving 9 bases between the germline ends. Germline V gene data show CDR1 as DFQATT and CDR2 as SNEGSKA (reference sequence). The CDR3 is CSARVGGSKNIQYF. As DNA, the CDR3 is TGCAGTGCTAGAGTGGGGGGATCCAAAAACATTCAGTACTTC.

CDR3 region: CASSGWTVSEQYF. The CDR3 nucleotides read TGTGCCAGCAGTGGTTGGACAGTAAGCGAGCAGTACTTC. This chain joins TRBV25-1 and TRBJ2-7; possibly TRBD1 for D (6 bases). CDR1 and CDR2 (germline): MGHDK, SYGVNS. With 4 bases removed from V and 6 bases from J, the gap between germline ends came to 13 bases. CDR3 length: 13 amino acids.

The rearrangement uses TRBV10-3 and TRBJ1-2; 9 nucleotides agree with TRBD1. This CDR3 has 16 residues. CDR1 ENHRY and CDR2 SYGVKD come from the germline V gene. V lost 6 bases to trimming and J lost 5 bases; unmatched junction nucleotides: 13. The CDR3 here is CAISLLPGQGYYGYTF. The CDR3 DNA sequence: TGTGCCATCAGCCTTCTCCCGGGACAGGGTTATTATGGCTACACCTTC.

This chain uses TRBV7-2 with TRBJ2-4; 8 bases are a match to TRBD1. CDR3 size: 12 residues. CDR1 is SGHTA, CDR2 FQGNSA, per germline. Trimming removed 1 base from V and 14 bases from J; junction bases left unmatched: 4. The chain's CDR3 is CASSLGQGSEYF. CDR3 DNA: TGTGCCAGCAGCTTAGGACAGGGGAGTGAGTACTTC.

The chain couples TRBV20-1 to TRBJ2-7; D is perhaps TRBD1 or TRBD2 (5 bases each). CDR3 length: 14 residues. Trimming removed 0 bases from V and 0 bases from J, with 9 bases in between. Germline CDR1 reads DFQATT; CDR2 reads SNEGSKA (reference sequence). For the CDR3, the DNA is TGCAGTGCTAGAGACAGGGAGAGCTCCTACGAGCAGTACTTC. Protein: CSARDRESSYEQYF.

The CDR3 loop reads CASSLGEGTRQYF. As DNA, the CDR3 is TGTGCCAGCAGCTTAGGAGAGGGTACGAGGCAGTACTTC. V gene TRBV7-3 combines with J gene TRBJ2-7; perhaps TRBD2 as D (5 bases). The CDR3 runs 13 residues. The germline V and J ends were trimmed by 2 bases and 9 bases, with 14 bases remaining between them. The V gene's germline CDR1 is SGHTA and CDR2 FQGTGA.

CDR3 in amino acids: CASSPAYGGTEQYF. The CDR3, as DNA: TGTGCCAGCTCACCTGCCTACGGAGGGACCGAGCAGTACTTC. The rearrangement joins TRBV18 to TRBJ2-5, with D perhaps matching TRBD2 (6 bases). The J call may be wrong; the DNA end is better matched by TRBJ2-7. Germline CDR1 KGHSH, CDR2 LQKENI. The CDR3 covers 14 residues.

The V gene is TRBV5-1, the J gene TRBJ2-6; D might be TRBD2 (5 bases). Germline V CDR1 and CDR2: SGHRS, YFSETQ. V shed 4 bases and J shed 2 bases, with 10 bases lying between them. The CDR3 is 15 residues long. In DNA form, the CDR3 reads TGCGCCAGCAGCACCGAGGGAGCTGGGGCCAACGTCCTGACTTTC. Its protein is CASSTEGAGANVLTF.